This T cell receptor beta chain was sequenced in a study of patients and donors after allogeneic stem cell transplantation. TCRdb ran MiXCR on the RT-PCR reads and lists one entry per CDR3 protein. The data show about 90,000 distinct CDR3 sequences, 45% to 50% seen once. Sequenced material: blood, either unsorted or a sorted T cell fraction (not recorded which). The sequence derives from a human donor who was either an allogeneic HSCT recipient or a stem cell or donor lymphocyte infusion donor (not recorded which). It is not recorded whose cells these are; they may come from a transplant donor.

The DNA for the CDR3 is TGTGCCAGCACATTGGGCTACGAGCAGTACTTC. Translation gives CASTLGYEQYF. V and J are TRBV28 and TRBJ2-7; D is uncertain. Germline V gene lookup returns CDR1 MDHEN and CDR2 SYDVKM. V was pared by 7 bases and J by 3 bases, with 7 bases between. The CDR3 runs 11 residues.